This T cell receptor beta chain was recovered during a study of low-dose radiotherapy and immunotherapy resistance in tumors. First-strand cDNA relied on TRAV- and TRBV-specific primers spanning alpha and beta chains. Using a constant-region primer together with a V-primer adapter, TCRs were subjected to approximately 20 PCR cycles of amplification. Each CDR3 protein gets one entry after TCRdb re-called the reads with MiXCR. The table has 100,000 or so distinct CDR3 sequences, around 21% seen once; the top ten hold over 4%. CDR3 size: 17 residues. The germline V gene has CDR1 SGHNT and CDR2 YYREEE (reference sequence). V gave up 7 bases and J gave up 1 base, with 22 bases separating them. The sample's time point: after trial treatment. Treatment described: LDRT plus nivolumab, ipilimumab, low-dose cyclophosphamide and aspirin (RACIN trial).

Here the sequenced sample was PBMCs, taken after low-dose radiotherapy plus immunotherapy. This TCR was recovered from a male donor with prostate cancer. V and J are TRBV5-4 and TRBJ2-3; D possibly corresponds to TRBD2 (7 bases). In DNA, the CDR3 is TGTGCCAGCTTGCGTCGGGGGGCTACTTCGGGCACAGATACGCAGTATTTT. As protein: CASLRRGATSGTDTQYF.